This TCR beta chain was documented in a study of T cells after posttransplantation cyclophosphamide. The method was immunoSEQ multiplex PCR; TCRdb's version includes in-frame clones alone and lacks a portion of them. Of around 4,200 clones in the sample, 95% are singletons; the top ten hold around 0.58%. This CDR3 is 14 amino acids long. With 8 bases clipped from V and 2 bases from J, the junction kept 8 bases outside the gene matches. Germline CDR1 reads MDHEN; CDR2 reads SYDVKM. Sequenced material: naive CD4+ T cells sorted from PBMCs. The V gene is TRBV28, the J gene TRBJ2-7, with 8 positions matching TRBD2. This receptor was obtained from a man aged 50 to 59. The CDR3 region is CASSPGGAPYEQYF. The CDR3 nucleotides are TGTGCCAGCTCCCCGGGGGGGGCACCCTACGAGCAGTACTTC.